The rows below give T cell receptor beta chains drawn from one sample of a study of CD8+CD57+ T cells in acquired aplastic anemia. MiXCR was run by TCRdb on the reads, yielding one entry per CDR3 protein. This table has over 250,000 distinct CDR3 sequences, 56% appearing once. Specimen: sorted CD4+, CD8+, or CD8+CD57+ T cells (not recorded which) from PBMCs. These receptors were obtained from a human donor with aplastic anemia. The CDR3 runs from the conserved cysteine through the conserved F or W. D genes are given only for firm matches. Expanded clones get a size class; other rows say once, few or many, or leave the size out.

j_call d_call clone_size v_call cdr3_aa cdr3_nt
TRBJ1-2 - - TRBV24-1 CATSEFDGISYTF TGTGCCACCAGTGAATTTGATGGAATCAGCTACACCTTC
TRBJ2-1 TRBD2 - TRBV30 CAWRWGGTEQFF TGTGCCTGGAGATGGGGGGGGACTGAGCAGTTCTTC
TRBJ2-3 - - TRBV24-1 CATSDSRGGAHRTDTQYF TGTGCCACCAGTGATTCACGAGGAGGGGCCCACCGCACAGATACGCAGTATTTT
TRBJ1-3 - - TRBV6-1 CASSFGQSAGTIYF TGTGCCAGCAGCTTTGGACAGAGTGCAGGCACCATATATTTT
TRBJ2-7 TRBD2 many TRBV3-1 CASRTSGGYEQYF TGTGCCAGCAGGACTAGCGGGGGCTACGAGCAGTACTTC
TRBJ2-7 - - TRBV7-9 CASRPTGTTNYEQYF TGTGCCAGCAGGCCTACCGGGACAACCAACTACGAGCAGTACTTC
TRBJ2-5 - - TRBV7-8 CASRSETSWGETQYF TGTGCCAGCAGATCCGAGACTAGTTGGGGGGAGACCCAGTACTTC
TRBJ2-2 - few TRBV2 CASSEGGQLNTGELFF TGTGCCAGCAGTGAAGGCGGCCAACTTAACACCGGGGAGCTGTTTTTT
TRBJ2-4 - - TRBV2 CASSEPWLAKNIQYF TGTGCCAGCAGTGAACCTTGGTTAGCCAAAAACATTCAGTACTTC
TRBJ2-3 TRBD2 - TRBV5-1 CASSFRVAGGIPDEQYF TGCGCCAGCAGCTTCCGGGTCGCGGGAGGGATACCGGATGAGCAGTATTTT
TRBJ2-1 - few TRBV20-1 CSAYYNEQFF TGCAGTGCTTATTACAATGAGCAGTTCTTC
TRBJ1-6 TRBD1 many TRBV6-4 CASSRDRTNSPLHF TGTGCCAGCAGCCGGGACAGGACTAATTCACCCCTCCACTTT
TRBJ1-4 - - TRBV20-1 CSAKRNEKLFF TGCAGTGCTAAACGGAATGAAAAACTGTTTTTT
TRBJ1-5 - many TRBV5-6 CASSLLGEVPNQPQHF TGTGCCAGCAGCTTGTTGGGAGAGGTCCCCAATCAGCCCCAGCATTTT
TRBJ1-1 - - TRBV4-3 CASSQSGTLNTEAFF TGCGCCAGCAGCCAAAGTGGCACCCTTAACACTGAAGCTTTCTTT
TRBJ1-1 TRBD1 few TRBV7-2 CASSQQGQIEAFF TGTGCCAGCAGCCAACAGGGGCAGATTGAAGCTTTCTTT
TRBJ2-3 TRBD2 - TRBV20-1 CSASRLAGGSTDTQYF TGCAGTGCTTCCCGACTAGCGGGAGGTAGCACAGATACGCAGTATTTT
TRBJ2-2 - - TRBV5-5 CASSRLRAEAELFF TGTGCCAGCAGCCGGCTTAGGGCGGAAGCGGAGCTGTTTTTT
TRBJ2-3 TRBD2 - TRBV19 CASSMAGTSGRLLTDTQYF TGTGCCAGTAGTATGGCAGGGACTAGCGGGAGACTACTCACAGATACGCAGTATTTT
TRBJ1-6 TRBD1 many TRBV6-1 CASSEGNWVLDRGVRLDSPLHF TGTGCCAGCAGTGAAGGGAATTGGGTTTTGGACAGGGGGGTTCGGCTGGATTCACCCCTCCACTTT
TRBJ2-1 - - TRBV7-9 CASSLKDSAYNEQFF TGTGCCAGCAGCCTAAAGGACTCCGCGTACAATGAGCAGTTCTTC
TRBJ2-5 TRBD2 - TRBV7-3 CASSLEGLGGETQYF TGTGCCAGCAGCTTAGAGGGACTAGGCGGGGAGACCCAGTACTTC
TRBJ1-2 - - TRBV19 CASRYDRPNYGYTF TGTGCCAGTAGGTACGATCGCCCCAACTATGGCTACACCTTC
TRBJ1-3 TRBD1 - TRBV9 CASNLGQSGNTIYF TGTGCCAGCAACTTGGGACAGTCTGGAAACACCATATATTTT
TRBJ1-2 - - TRBV7-8 CASSLGGVVSYGYTF TGTGCCAGCAGCTTAGGAGGGGTAGTAAGCTATGGCTACACCTTC
TRBJ1-1 - - TRBV7-9 CASSPPGTGTEAFF TGTGCCAGCAGCCCCCCGGGGACGGGGACTGAAGCTTTCTTT
TRBJ1-5 TRBD1 many TRBV19 CASSRGTGLQPQHF TGTGCCAGTAGCCGTGGGACAGGGCTTCAGCCCCAGCATTTT
TRBJ2-7 TRBD1 - TRBV4-1 CASSHPGQVGVYEQYF TGCGCCAGCAGCCACCCCGGACAGGTAGGGGTCTACGAGCAGTACTTC
TRBJ1-1 - many TRBV14 CASSRSGNTEAFF TGTGCCAGCAGCCGTTCAGGGAACACTGAAGCTTTCTTT
TRBJ1-2 TRBD1 - TRBV11-1 CASSLQGDYGYTF TGTGCCAGCAGCCTACAGGGGGACTATGGCTACACCTTC
TRBJ1-2 TRBD1 few TRBV19 CASSSTGNYGYTF TGTGCCAGTAGCTCGACAGGGAACTATGGCTACACCTTC
TRBJ1-1 - - TRBV20-1 CSANSGRMNTEAFF TGCAGTGCTAACTCGGGACGGATGAACACTGAAGCTTTCTTT
TRBJ2-5 - many TRBV5-1 CASSVQETQYF TGCGCCAGCAGCGTCCAGGAGACCCAGTACTTC
TRBJ2-5 - - TRBV19 CASSVGLEGTRYF TGTGCCAGTAGTGTGGGCCTGGAGGGGACCCGGTACTTT
TRBJ2-5 TRBD2 many TRBV7-9 CASSLGLAGVQETQYF TGTGCCAGCAGCCTCGGACTAGCGGGGGTCCAAGAGACCCAGTACTTC
TRBJ1-1 - - TRBV29-1 CSVEKGGTMNTEAFF TGCAGCGTTGAAAAGGGGGGAACCATGAACACTGAAGCTTTCTTT
TRBJ1-6 - - TRBV20-1 CSAFGGISASPLHF TGCAGTGCTTTCGGGGGAATATCTGCTTCACCCCTCCACTTT
TRBJ2-1 TRBD2 - TRBV14 CASSQVSGEQFF TGTGCCAGCAGCCAAGTTAGCGGGGAGCAGTTCTTC
TRBJ2-5 - few TRBV5-6 CASSLVVVAAETQYF TGTGCCAGCAGCTTGGTCGTGGTAGCAGCAGAGACCCAGTACTTC
TRBJ2-3 TRBD2 - TRBV24-1 CATSDPTSGERDTQYF TGTGCCACCAGTGATCCAACTAGCGGGGAGCGGGATACGCAGTATTTT
TRBJ2-3 - - TRBV15 CATSRTKTTDTQYF TGTGCCACCTCCAGGACTAAAACCACAGATACGCAGTATTTT
TRBJ2-7 TRBD1 many TRBV12-3/TRBV12-4 CASSPGQGASYEQYF TGTGCCAGCAGTCCCGGACAGGGAGCGTCCTACGAGCAGTACTTC
TRBJ1-5 - - TRBV12-3/TRBV12-4 CASSWGTNQPQHF TGTGCCAGCAGTTGGGGGACTAATCAGCCCCAGCATTTT
TRBJ1-2 - - TRBV10-3 CAISESGFADSYGYTF TGTGCCATCAGTGAGTCAGGTTTTGCAGATAGCTATGGCTACACCTTC
TRBJ1-5 - few TRBV19 CASSRWSNQPQHF TGTGCCAGTAGTCGTTGGAGCAATCAGCCCCAGCATTTT
TRBJ2-5 TRBD2 - TRBV7-8 CASSQSGGKGETQYF TGTGCCAGCAGCCAAAGCGGGGGGAAGGGAGAGACCCAGTACTTC
TRBJ1-3 - once TRBV20-1 CSAPGSSSGNTIYF TGCAGTGCACCAGGCAGTAGCTCTGGAAACACCATATATTTT
TRBJ1-6 - - TRBV7-9 CASSFPDGRLHF TGTGCCAGCAGCTTCCCAGACGGGCGGCTCCACTTT
TRBJ2-5 - few TRBV20-1 CSARGTQETQYF TGCAGTGCTCGCGGGACGCAAGAGACCCAGTACTTC
TRBJ2-2 - - TRBV2 CASRRRDGNTGELFF TGTGCCAGCAGACGAAGGGACGGAAACACCGGGGAGCTGTTTTTT
TRBJ2-7 TRBD2 - TRBV10-3 CAISQGLGSYEQYF TGTGCCATCAGTCAGGGACTAGGCTCCTACGAGCAGTACTTC
TRBJ2-5 - - TRBV7-9 CASSLEGFGGETQYF TGTGCCAGCAGCTTAGAAGGTTTTGGGGGAGAGACCCAGTACTTC
TRBJ2-7 - once TRBV24-1 CASSLQAFYEQYF TGCGCCAGCAGCTTGCAGGCGTTCTACGAGCAGTACTTC
TRBJ2-7 - few TRBV7-9 CASSSNRGVRSF TGTGCCAGCAGCTCCAACCGAGGGGTCCGATCCTTC
TRBJ2-2 - - TRBV19 CASSVPRGAGELFF TGTGCCAGTAGTGTACCCAGGGGGGCCGGGGAGCTGTTTTTT